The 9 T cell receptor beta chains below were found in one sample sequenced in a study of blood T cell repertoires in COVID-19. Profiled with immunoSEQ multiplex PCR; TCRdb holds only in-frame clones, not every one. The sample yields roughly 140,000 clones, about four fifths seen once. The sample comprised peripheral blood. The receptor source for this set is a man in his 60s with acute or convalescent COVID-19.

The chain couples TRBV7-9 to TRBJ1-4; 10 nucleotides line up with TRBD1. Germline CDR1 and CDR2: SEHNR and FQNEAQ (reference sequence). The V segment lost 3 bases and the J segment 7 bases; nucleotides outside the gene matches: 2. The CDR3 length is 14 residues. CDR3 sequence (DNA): TGTGCCAGCAGCTTGGGGACAGGGGCTGAAAAACTGTTTTTT. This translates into CASSLGTGAEKLFF.

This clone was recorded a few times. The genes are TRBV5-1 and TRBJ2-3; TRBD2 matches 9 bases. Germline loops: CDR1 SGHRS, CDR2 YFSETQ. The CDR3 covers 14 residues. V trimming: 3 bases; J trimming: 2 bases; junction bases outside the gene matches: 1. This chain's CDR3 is CASSSSGTTDTQYF. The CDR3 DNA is TGCGCCAGCAGCTCTAGCGGGACCACAGATACGCAGTATTTT.

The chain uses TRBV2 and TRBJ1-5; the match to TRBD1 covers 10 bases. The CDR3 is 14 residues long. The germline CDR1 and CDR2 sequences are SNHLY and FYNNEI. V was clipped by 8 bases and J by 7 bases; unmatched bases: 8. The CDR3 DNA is TGTGCCAGCGGGAGACAGGGGGCAAGGCAGCCCCAGCATTTT. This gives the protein CASGRQGARQPQHF.

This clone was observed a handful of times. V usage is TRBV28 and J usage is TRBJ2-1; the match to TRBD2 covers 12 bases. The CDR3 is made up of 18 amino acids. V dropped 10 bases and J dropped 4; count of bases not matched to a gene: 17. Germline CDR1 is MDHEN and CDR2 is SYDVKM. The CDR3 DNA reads TGTGCCACCTACACCCGGACTAGCGGGAAACAAGAATACAATGAGCAGTTCTTC. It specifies CATYTRTSGKQEYNEQFF.

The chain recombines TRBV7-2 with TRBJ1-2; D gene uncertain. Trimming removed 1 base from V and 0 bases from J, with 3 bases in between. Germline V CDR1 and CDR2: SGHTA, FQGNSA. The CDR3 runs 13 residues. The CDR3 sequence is CASSLGTNYGYTF. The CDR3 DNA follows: TGTGCCAGCAGCTTAGGTACTAACTATGGCTACACCTTC.

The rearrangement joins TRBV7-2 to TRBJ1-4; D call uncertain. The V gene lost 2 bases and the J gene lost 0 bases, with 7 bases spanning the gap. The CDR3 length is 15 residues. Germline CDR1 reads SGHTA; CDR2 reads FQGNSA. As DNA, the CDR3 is TGTGCCAGCAGCTTAAATCCTGCAACTAATGAAAAACTGTTTTTT. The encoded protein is CASSLNPATNEKLFF.

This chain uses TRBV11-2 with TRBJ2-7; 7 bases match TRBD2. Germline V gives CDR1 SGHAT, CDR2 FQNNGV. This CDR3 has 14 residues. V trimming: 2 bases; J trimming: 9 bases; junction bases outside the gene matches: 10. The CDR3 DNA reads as TGTGCCAGCAGCTTAAGGGCTAGCGGTCTGGGGCAGTACTTC. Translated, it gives CASSLRASGLGQYF.

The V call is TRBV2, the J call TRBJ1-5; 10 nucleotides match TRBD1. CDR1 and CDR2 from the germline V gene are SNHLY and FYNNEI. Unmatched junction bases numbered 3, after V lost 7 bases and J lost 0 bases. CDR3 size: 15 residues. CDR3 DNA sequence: TGTGCCAGCACCGGACAGGGGGTTAGCAATCAGCCCCAGCATTTT. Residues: CASTGQGVSNQPQHF.

In DNA, the CDR3 is TGTGCCACCAGCCGATGGGCTGACAATGAGCAGTTCTTC. Protein: CATSRWADNEQFF. J is TRBJ2-1 and V is TRBV24-1; D is unresolved. The CDR3 has 13 amino acids. The V gene's germline CDR1 is KGHDR and CDR2 SFDVKD. V dropped 7 bases and J dropped 5 bases, with 11 bases sitting between them.